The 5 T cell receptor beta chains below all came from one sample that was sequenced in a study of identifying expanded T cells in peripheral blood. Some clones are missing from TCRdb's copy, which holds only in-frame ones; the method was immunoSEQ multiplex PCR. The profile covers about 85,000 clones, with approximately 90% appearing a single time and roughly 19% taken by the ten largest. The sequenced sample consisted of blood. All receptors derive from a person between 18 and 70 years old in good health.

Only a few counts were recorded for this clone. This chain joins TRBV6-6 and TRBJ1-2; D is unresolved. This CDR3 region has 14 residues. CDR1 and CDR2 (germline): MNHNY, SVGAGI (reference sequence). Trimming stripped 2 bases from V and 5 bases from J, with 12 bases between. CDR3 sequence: CASSYTGSQYGYTF. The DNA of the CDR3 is TGTGCCAGCAGTTACACGGGGTCTCAATATGGCTACACCTTC.

The CDR3, as DNA: TGTGCCAGCAGCTTGGTCAGGGGTCCCACAAGGAGGGTGACCCAGTACTTC. It specifies CASSLVRGPTRRVTQYF. This chain connects TRBV5-6 to TRBJ2-5, with D perhaps assigned TRBD1 or TRBD2 (6 bases each). Trimming took off 0 bases at V and 7 bases at J, with 22 bases between the two ends. The germline V gene has CDR1 SGHDT and CDR2 YYEEEE. The CDR3 has 17 residues.

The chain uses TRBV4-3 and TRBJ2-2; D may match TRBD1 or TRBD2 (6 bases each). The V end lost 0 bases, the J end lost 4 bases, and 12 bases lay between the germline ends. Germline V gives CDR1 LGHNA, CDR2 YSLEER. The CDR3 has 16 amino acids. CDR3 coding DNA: TGCGCCAGCAGCCAAGATGTAGGGGGGCTCACCGGGGAGCTGTTTTTT. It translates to CASSQDVGGLTGELFF.

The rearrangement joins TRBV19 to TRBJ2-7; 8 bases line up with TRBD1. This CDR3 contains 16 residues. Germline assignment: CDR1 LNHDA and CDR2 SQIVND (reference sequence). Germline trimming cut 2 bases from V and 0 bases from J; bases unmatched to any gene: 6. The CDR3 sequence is CASSITGTGFSYEQYF. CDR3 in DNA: TGTGCCAGTAGTATAACCGGGACAGGTTTCTCCTACGAGCAGTACTTC.

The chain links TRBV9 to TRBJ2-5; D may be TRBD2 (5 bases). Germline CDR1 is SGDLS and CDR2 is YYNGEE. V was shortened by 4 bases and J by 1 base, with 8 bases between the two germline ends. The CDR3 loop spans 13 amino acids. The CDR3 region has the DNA TGTGCCAGCAGCACGGGGATCCAAGAGACCCAGTACTTC. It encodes CASSTGIQETQYF.